This TCR beta chain was identified during a study of technical replicates of blood from several donors. V lost 0 bases and J lost 1, with 15 bases in between. CDR3 size: 17 residues. Germline-derived CDR1 and CDR2 are GTSNPN and SVGIG (reference sequence). Produced via immunoSEQ multiplex PCR; TCRdb's table is partial and in-frame only. In the table there are tens of thousands of clones, around 95% of which are singletons. The rearrangement joins TRBV30 to TRBJ1-4; maybe TRBD1 (5 bases). The sample consisted of T cells isolated from PBMCs. This sequence originates from a human donor in good health. CDR3 residues: CAWSVGLASITNEKLFF. Written as DNA, the CDR3 is TGTGCCTGGAGTGTGGGACTAGCATCGATAACTAATGAAAAACTGTTTTTT.